The clone carrying this TCR beta chain was seen more than once but under ten times. TCRdb used MiXCR to reprocess the 5' RACE reads, holding one entry per CDR3 protein. This repertoire shows 40,000 to 45,000 distinct CDR3 sequences, approximately 4.9% found once; its top ten account for about 10%. The data are from a study of T cells of healthy individuals. The germline V gene encodes CDR1 SQVTM and CDR2 ANQGSEA. Unmatched junction bases numbered 4, after V lost 7 bases and J lost 4 bases. The CDR3 length is 12 residues. The source is a human donor in good health. This rearrangement joins TRBV29-1 to TRBJ2-1; TRBD1 aligns across 7 bases. CDR3 bases: TGCAGCGCCGGGACAGAATACAATGAGCAGTTCTTC. Amino acid sequence: CSAGTEYNEQFF.